This TCR beta chain was found in a study of CD4+ T cells in melanoma. Remarks on this clone: Germline is not matched at one junction end, which may reflect a read error.

Per germline, CDR1 SGHNT and CDR2 YYREEE (reference sequence). The CDR3 contains 13 residues. Produced via immunoSEQ multiplex PCR; TCRdb's table is partial and in-frame only. The sample lists 90,000 to 130,000 clones, about 90% occurring once. Sequencing input: peripheral blood. This TCR derives from a human donor with melanoma. This chain joins TRBV5-4 and TRBJ2-5; 9 bases map to TRBD1. The CDR3 coding sequence is TGTGCCAGCACCCGGGACAGGGAAGAAACCCAGTACTTC. Protein product: CASTRDREETQYF.